Listed here is a single T cell receptor beta chain. What it recognizes is unknown. The CDR3 is made up of 14 amino acids. Trimming at V came to 6 bases and at J to 5 bases, leaving 6 bases not matched to a gene. Looked up from germline, CDR1 is SNHLY and CDR2 is FYNNEI. The data were obtained in a study of cytomegalovirus exposure and HLA in healthy donors. Study-wide points: Versus the roughly 700-donor mean, an Asian-associated ancestry cluster reportedly showed fewer N-insertions in a later analysis. Cytomegalovirus-associated status was assigned to some 180 TCR beta chains.

The PCR made use of 60 Vbeta and 13 Jbeta primers. Measured with immunoSEQ multiplex PCR; TCRdb has only the in-frame clones, and not every one. The table has about 100,000 clones, 60% to 85% seen once; the top ten hold roughly a tenth. Sequencing was done on a sample of PBMCs. The sequence came from a man aged 50-59 years in good health and CMV-seronegative. The chain carries TRBV2 and TRBJ1-1; 10 positions agree with TRBD1. This CDR3 reads CASRGQGRGTEAFF. CDR3 bases: TGTGCCAGCAGGGGACAGGGGCGGGGTACTGAAGCTTTCTTT. Looking up the rest from reference TRBV2 and TRBJ1-1 gives the full variable domain: EPEVTQTPSHQVTQMGQEVILRCVPISNHLYFYWYRQILGQKVEFLVSFYNNEISEKSEIFDDQFSVERPDGSNFTLKIRSTKLEDSAMYFCASRGQGRGTEAFFGQGTRLTVV.